This TCR beta chain derives from a study of cytomegalovirus exposure and HLA in healthy donors. Findings and limits, study-wide: Sequencing artifact likely explains a cluster of highly shared sequence variants.

With 0 bases removed from V and 0 bases from J, the gap between germline ends came to 5 bases. CDR1 GTSNPN and CDR2 SVGIG come from the germline V gene (reference sequence). The CDR3 has 13 amino acids. The primer mix had 60 Vbeta and 13 Jbeta primers. Only in-frame clones appear in the TCRdb table, and some are missing; sequencing was by immunoSEQ multiplex PCR. The top ten clones hold about 1.4% of a sample with around 140,000 clones, around 79% of them seen once. Remarks on this clone: The antigen remains undetermined.

Sample: PBMCs. The clonotype originates from a woman aged 40 to 49 in good health and CMV-seronegative. The chain combines TRBV30 with TRBJ1-1, with D unclear. The DNA for the CDR3 is TGTGCCTGGAGTGTATCGGTGAACACTGAAGCTTTCTTT. Protein sequence: CAWSVSVNTEAFF.